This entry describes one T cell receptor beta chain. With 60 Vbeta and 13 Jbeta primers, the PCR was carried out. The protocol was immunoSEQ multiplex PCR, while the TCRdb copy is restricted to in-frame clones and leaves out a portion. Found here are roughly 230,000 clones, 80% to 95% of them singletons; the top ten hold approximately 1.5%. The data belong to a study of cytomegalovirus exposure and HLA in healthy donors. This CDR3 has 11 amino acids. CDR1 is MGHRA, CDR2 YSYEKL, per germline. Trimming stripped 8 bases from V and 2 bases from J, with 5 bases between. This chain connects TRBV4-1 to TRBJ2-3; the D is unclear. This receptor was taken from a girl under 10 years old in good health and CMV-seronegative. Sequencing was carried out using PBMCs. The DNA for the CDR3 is TGCGCCAGCTCCAACACAGATACGCAGTATTTT. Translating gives CASSNTDTQYF.